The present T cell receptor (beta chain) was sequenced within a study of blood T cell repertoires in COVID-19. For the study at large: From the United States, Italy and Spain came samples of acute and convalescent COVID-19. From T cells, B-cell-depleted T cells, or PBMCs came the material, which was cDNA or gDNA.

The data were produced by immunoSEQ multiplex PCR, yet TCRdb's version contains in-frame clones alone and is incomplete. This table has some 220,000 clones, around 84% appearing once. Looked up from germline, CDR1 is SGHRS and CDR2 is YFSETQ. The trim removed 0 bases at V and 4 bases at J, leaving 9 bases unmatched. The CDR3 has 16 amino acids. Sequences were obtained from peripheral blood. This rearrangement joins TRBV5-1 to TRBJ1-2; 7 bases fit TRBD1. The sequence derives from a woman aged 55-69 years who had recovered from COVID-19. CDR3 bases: TGCGCCAGCAGCTTGGGAGGCGCAGGGGGGATCTATGGCTACACCTTC. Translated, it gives CASSLGGAGGIYGYTF.